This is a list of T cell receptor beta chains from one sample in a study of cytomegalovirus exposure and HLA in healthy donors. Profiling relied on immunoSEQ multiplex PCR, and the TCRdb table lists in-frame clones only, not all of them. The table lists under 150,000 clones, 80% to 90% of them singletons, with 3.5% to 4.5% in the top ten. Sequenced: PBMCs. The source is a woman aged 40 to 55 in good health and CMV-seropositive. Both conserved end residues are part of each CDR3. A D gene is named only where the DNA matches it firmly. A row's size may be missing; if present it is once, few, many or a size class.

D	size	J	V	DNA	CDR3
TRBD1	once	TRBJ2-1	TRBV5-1	TGCGCCAGCAGCTTGGCCGGGACAGGGCGCTACAATGAGCAGTTCTTC	CASSLAGTGRYNEQFF
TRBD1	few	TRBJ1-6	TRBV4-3	TGCGCCAGCAGCCAACGACAGGGCGGCAATTCACCCCTCCACTTT	CASSQRQGGNSPLHF
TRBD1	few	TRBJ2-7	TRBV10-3	TGTGCCATCAGTGAGCCGGACAGGGGGCCGGACCCCTCCTACGAGCAGTACTTC	CAISEPDRGPDPSYEQYF
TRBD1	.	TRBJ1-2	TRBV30	TGTGCCTGGAGTTGGGCGGGACAGGGGTCTGGCTACACCTTC	CAWSWAGQGSGYTF
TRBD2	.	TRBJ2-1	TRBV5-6	TGTGCCAGCAGTCTAGGGGGACTAGCAATAGATGAGCAGTTCTTC	CASSLGGLAIDEQFF
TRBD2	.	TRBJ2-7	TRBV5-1	TGCGCCAGCAGCCGGTCGGGGGGATCCGAGCAGTACTTC	CASSRSGGSEQYF
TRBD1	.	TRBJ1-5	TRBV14	TGTGCCAGCAGCCAAGGAGGGGGCCACGGTCAGCCCCAGCATTTT	CASSQGGGHGQPQHF
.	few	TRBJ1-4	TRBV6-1	TGTGCCAGCAGTGTATCCCAACAGGAGAATGAAAAACTGTTTTTT	CASSVSQQENEKLFF
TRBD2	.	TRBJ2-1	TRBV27	TGTGCCAGCAGTTTCCTACCTAGCGGTTCCGCTAATGAGCAGTTCTTC	CASSFLPSGSANEQFF
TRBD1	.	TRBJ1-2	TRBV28	TGTGCCAGCCTTTTCCCCCAGGGGGCCCCCGGGGGCTATGGCTACACCTTC	CASLFPQGAPGGYGYTF
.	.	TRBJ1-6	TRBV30	TGTGCCTGGAGTGTACAGGTGGCTAATTCACCCCTCCACTTT	CAWSVQVANSPLHF
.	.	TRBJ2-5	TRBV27	TGTGCCAGCAGTTTATGGCTAGGACAAGAGACCCAGTACTTC	CASSLWLGQETQYF
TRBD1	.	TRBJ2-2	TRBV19	TGTGCCAGTAGAGGACAGGGAGGTATCCAGAACACCGGGGAGCTGTTTTTT	CASRGQGGIQNTGELFF
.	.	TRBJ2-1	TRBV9	TGTGCCAGCAGCCCTAATGGGGGACTCAACAATGAGCAGTTCTTC	CASSPNGGLNNEQFF
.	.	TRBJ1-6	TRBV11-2	TGTGCCAGCAGCTTAGTAGTACAGCATTCACCCCTCCACTTT	CASSLVVQHSPLHF
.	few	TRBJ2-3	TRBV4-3	TGCGCCAGCAGCCAAGATCTTGGCACAGATACGCAGTATTTT	CASSQDLGTDTQYF
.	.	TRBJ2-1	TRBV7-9	TGTGCCAGCAGCTTACTAGCAGAAAACGATGAGCAGTTCTTC	CASSLLAENDEQFF
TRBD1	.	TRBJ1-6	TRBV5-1	TGCGCCAGCAGCCCGGAAGGGACAGGGGGAGGTTCACCCCTCCACTTT	CASSPEGTGGGSPLHF
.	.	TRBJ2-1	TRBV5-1	TGCGCCAGCAGCTTGGATGAGGGGGGGTACAATGAGCAGTTCTTC	CASSLDEGGYNEQFF
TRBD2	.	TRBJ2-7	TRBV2	TGTGCCAGCAGTGAGGCTAGCGGGATCGACGAGCAGTACTTC	CASSEASGIDEQYF
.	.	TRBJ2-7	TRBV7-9	TGTGCCAGCAGCTTAAACCACCGAGTCTCCTACGAGCAGTACTTC	CASSLNHRVSYEQYF
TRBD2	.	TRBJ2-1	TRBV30	TGTGCCAGTTCGGGTGTAGCGGGAAATCTCGGCAATGAGCAGTTCTTC	CASSGVAGNLGNEQFF
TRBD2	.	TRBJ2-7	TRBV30	TGTGCCTGGAGTGTTGGACTAGCGGTTTACGAGCAGTACTTC	CAWSVGLAVYEQYF
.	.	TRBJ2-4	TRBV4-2	TGTGCCAGCAGCCAAGCGGGGCACAGGGAGGGGTACGTTTTCGGCCGAAGGGAGAACATTCAGTACTTC	CASSQAGHREGYVFGRRENIQYF
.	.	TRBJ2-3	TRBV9	TGTGCCAGCAGCGTAGCTACGGAGGGGTCTGGTACGCAGTATTTT	CASSVATEGSGTQYF
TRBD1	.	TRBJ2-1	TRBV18	TGTGCCAGCTCACTAGGGACAGGGGATGAGCAGTTCTTC	CASSLGTGDEQFF
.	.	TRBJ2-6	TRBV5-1	TGCGCCAGCAGCTTGGACAGGGTCTCTGGGGCCAACGTCCTGACTTTC	CASSLDRVSGANVLTF
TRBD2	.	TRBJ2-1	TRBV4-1	TGCGCCAGCAGCCAAGACCCGCAAACGGGACTACCCTACAATGAGCAGTTCTTC	CASSQDPQTGLPYNEQFF
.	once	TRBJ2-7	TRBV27	TGTGCCAGCAGTTCTGGACTGTCCTCCTACGAGCAGTACTTC	CASSSGLSSYEQYF
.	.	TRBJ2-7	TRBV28	TGTGCCAGCAGAGGACAGAACCACGAGCAGTACTTC	CASRGQNHEQYF
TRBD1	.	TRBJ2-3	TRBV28	TGTGCCAGCAGTTTGGGACAGGGGTTCACAGATACGCAGTATTTT	CASSLGQGFTDTQYF
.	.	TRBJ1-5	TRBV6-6	TGTGCCAGCAGTTACTCTTCGAATCAGCCCCAGCATTTT	CASSYSSNQPQHF
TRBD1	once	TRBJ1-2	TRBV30	TGTGCCTGGAGTGTCCAGGGGGCATGGGGCTACACCTTC	CAWSVQGAWGYTF
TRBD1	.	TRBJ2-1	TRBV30	TGTGCCTGGACAGGGGGCTCCTACAATGAGCAGTTCTTC	CAWTGGSYNEQFF
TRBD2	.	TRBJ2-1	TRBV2	TGTGCCAGCAGTGTAATAGCGGGGGGGCTGGGTGAGCAGTTCTTC	CASSVIAGGLGEQFF
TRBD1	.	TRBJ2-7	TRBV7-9	TGTGCCAGCAGCCCACGGGACAGGGGTATCGGGGGGAACGAGCAGTACTTC	CASSPRDRGIGGNEQYF
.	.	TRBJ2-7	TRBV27	TGTGCCAGCAGTTTAGTTGGGACGGGACTCTACGAGCAGTACTTC	CASSLVGTGLYEQYF
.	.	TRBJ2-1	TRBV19	TGTGCCAGTAGTACCCCCCGTGCTAGCCCTTGGATGCAGTTCTTC	CASSTPRASPWMQFF
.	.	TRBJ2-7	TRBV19	TGTGCCAGTAGTGTGGGGACAATCAGCTCCTACGAGCAGTACTTC	CASSVGTISSYEQYF
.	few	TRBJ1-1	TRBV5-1	TGCGCCAGCAGCTTGGCCGAGGTCAGGGTGAACACTGAAGCTTTCTTT	CASSLAEVRVNTEAFF
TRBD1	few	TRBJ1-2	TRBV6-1	TGTGCCAGCCATCAGGGGGACTATGGCTACACCTTC	CASHQGDYGYTF
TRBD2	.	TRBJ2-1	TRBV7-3	TGTGCCAGCAGTAACGGGGGGGTTGGAAATGAGCAGTTCTTC	CASSNGGVGNEQFF
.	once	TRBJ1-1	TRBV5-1	TGCGCCAGCAGCTTACACTTAAACAGGGCGGGTGCTGAAGCTTTCTTT	CASSLHLNRAGAEAFF
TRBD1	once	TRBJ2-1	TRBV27	TGTGCCAGCAGCACAGGGGGCGCGTACAATGAGCAGTTCTTC	CASSTGGAYNEQFF
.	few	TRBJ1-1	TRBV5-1	TGCGCCAGCAGCTTGGTAAACAGGGCGAACACTGAAGCTTTCTTT	CASSLVNRANTEAFF
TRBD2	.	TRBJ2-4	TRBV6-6	TGTGCCAGCACCTTAGCGGGGGGGCGGGGGAACATTCAGTACTTC	CASTLAGGRGNIQYF
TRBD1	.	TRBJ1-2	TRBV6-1	TGTGCCAGCAGTGCGGGACAGGGGGGTGACCGCTACACCTTC	CASSAGQGGDRYTF
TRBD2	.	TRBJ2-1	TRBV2	TGTGCCAGCAGTGGCAGCGGGGGCGGAAGCAGGGAGCAGTTCTTC	CASSGSGGGSREQFF
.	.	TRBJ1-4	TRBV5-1	TGCGCCAGCAGCTTGAGACAGGAGGAGGAAAAACTGTTTTTT	CASSLRQEEEKLFF
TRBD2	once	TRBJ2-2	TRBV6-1	TGTGCCAGCAGTGAATTGGTAGCGGGGCCTTACACCGGGGAGCTGTTTTTT	CASSELVAGPYTGELFF
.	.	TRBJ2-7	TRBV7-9	TGTGCCAGCAGCATGGGAAAGGGGTCCCTTTACGAGCAGTACTTC	CASSMGKGSLYEQYF
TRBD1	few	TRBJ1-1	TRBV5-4	TGTGCCAGCAGCTTGGACGGGACAGGGGGAGCTTTCTTT	CASSLDGTGGAFF
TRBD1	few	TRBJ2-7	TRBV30	TGTGCCTGGAGTCTGCCCCGGACAGGGGCACGAGAGCAGTACTTC	CAWSLPRTGAREQYF
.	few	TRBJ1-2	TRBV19	TGTGCCAGTAGTATAGATGATTTCACAGGGACTGGCTACACCTTC	CASSIDDFTGTGYTF
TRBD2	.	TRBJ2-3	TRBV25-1	TGTGCCAGCAGTGATCCGAGCGGGAACACAGATACGCAGTATTTT	CASSDPSGNTDTQYF
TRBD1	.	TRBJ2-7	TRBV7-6	TGTGCCTCCCGCACAGGGGCATCCTACGAGCAGTACTTC	CASRTGASYEQYF
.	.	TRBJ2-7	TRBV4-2	TGTGCCAGCAGCCAAGATCACGGAGCCTCCTACGAGCAGTACTTC	CASSQDHGASYEQYF